The rows below give T cell receptor beta chains drawn from one sample of a study of shared clonotypes between healthy human individuals. Produced via immunoSEQ multiplex PCR; TCRdb's table is partial and in-frame only. The sample contains 1,400,000 or so clones, about 98.5% of which appear only once. The specimen was naive CD4+ T cells sorted from blood. The source of these receptors is a man between 25 and 39 years old in good health. Each CDR3 is given with its conserved first and last residue. Each record gives: J gene, D gene, V gene, CDR3 protein. D genes are given only for firm matches.

>TRBJ1-2|NA|TRBV5-8
CASSLEGLSYGYTF
>TRBJ2-1|TRBD2|TRBV27
CASRGLAGVNEQFF
>TRBJ2-1|NA|TRBV5-1
CASSLFGQGLAGDNGRRFF
>TRBJ1-4|NA|TRBV29-1
CSAGEEPGNEKLFF
>TRBJ2-7|NA|TRBV6-6
CASRGGPSGTYEQYF
>TRBJ2-7|NA|TRBV5-4
CASSLQGDYEQYF
>TRBJ1-4|NA|TRBV2
CATRGDNEKLFF
>TRBJ2-2|TRBD2|TRBV5-6
CASSWGLLAGASGELFF
>TRBJ2-7|TRBD2|TRBV4-1
CASSRSGSLYF
>TRBJ1-2|NA|TRBV9
CASSQGQNYGYTF
>TRBJ1-3|NA|TRBV6-6
CASSLGDYGGGNTIYF
>TRBJ2-2|NA|TRBV19
CASSTSRATGELFF
>TRBJ2-6|NA|TRBV7-2
CASSLAPGANVLTF
>TRBJ2-7|NA|TRBV7-2
CASSLHYEQYF
>TRBJ2-7|TRBD2|TRBV4-3
CASSQGLAVRAYEQYF